The TCR beta chain under discussion was sequenced for a study of blood T cells in healthy people across ages. The study's findings and limits: PBMCs left unsorted prevented a conclusive naive versus antigen-experienced comparison.

RNA extraction gave at least 6 micrograms of total RNA per sample. Remarks on this clonotype: Its antigen is unknown.

Using a J-beta primer mix together with a sample-barcoded 5' primer, a second PCR was run for about 6 to 12 cycles. Each CDR3 protein gets one entry after TCRdb re-called the 5' RACE reads with MiXCR. The table lists 1.5 million to 1.8 million distinct CDR3 sequences, about 42% of them singletons, with 4% in the top ten. V shed 1 base and J shed 7 bases, with 20 bases lying between them. In germline, CDR1 is LGHNA, CDR2 YSLEER. The CDR3 contains 16 residues. The clonotype was recovered from a woman in her late teens or twenties in good health. Sequenced sample: blood. The chain recombines TRBV4-3 with TRBJ2-7; the D gene is possibly TRBD1 (6 bases). CDR3 amino acids: CASSQVGAVANNEQYF. The DNA of the CDR3 is TGCGCCAGCAGCCAAGTGGGGGCGGTGGCTAACAATGAGCAGTACTTC.